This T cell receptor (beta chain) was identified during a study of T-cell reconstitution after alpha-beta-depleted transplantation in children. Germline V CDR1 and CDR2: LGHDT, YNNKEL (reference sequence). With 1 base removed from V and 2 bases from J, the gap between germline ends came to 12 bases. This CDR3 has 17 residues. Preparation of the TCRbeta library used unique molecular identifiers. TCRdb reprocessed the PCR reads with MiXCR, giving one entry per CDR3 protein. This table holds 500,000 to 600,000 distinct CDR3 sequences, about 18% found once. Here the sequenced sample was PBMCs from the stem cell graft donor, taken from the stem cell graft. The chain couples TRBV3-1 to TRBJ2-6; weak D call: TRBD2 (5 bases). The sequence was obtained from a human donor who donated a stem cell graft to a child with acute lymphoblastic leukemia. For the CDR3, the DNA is TGTGCCAGCAGCCAAGGTACGCGGGTGGCTGGGGCCAACGTCCTGACTTTC. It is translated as CASSQGTRVAGANVLTF.